This entry lists 12 T cell receptor beta chains sequenced from one sample in a study of Graves' ophthalmopathy and Graves' hyperthyroidism. RNA transcripts served as template for amplifying TCR beta CDR3 sequences. A first-round RT-PCR used HTBI primers, followed by a second-round multiplex PCR. From the multiplex PCR reads, TCRdb called clonotypes with MiXCR, one entry per CDR3 protein. The sample has approximately 540,000 distinct CDR3 sequences, 35% to 45% seen once. The sample consisted of peripheral blood or thyroid tissue (not recorded which). Receptors were obtained from an adult man with Graves' hyperthyroidism.

This clonotype showed up just a few times. Being one base from a much bigger clone, this may be a read error. The V and J genes are TRBV28 and TRBJ2-7; 10 bases map to TRBD1. V lost 6 bases, J lost 3 bases, and 2 bases stayed unmatched. The CDR3 runs to 13 residues. Germline CDR1 and CDR2: MDHEN and SYDVKM. In DNA, the CDR3 is TGTGCCAGCAGGAGGACAGGGGGCTACGAGCAGTACTTC. Its translation: CASRRTGGYEQYF.

The table lists this clonotype with a few counts. CDR3 protein: CASSVQGGLGNTIYF. CDR3 bases: TGTGCCAGCAGTGTACAGGGAGGACTTGGAAACACCATATATTTT. The rearrangement uses TRBV6-4 and TRBJ1-3; weak D call: TRBD1 (6 bases). Germline values: CDR1 MRHNA, CDR2 SNTAGT. V shed 4 bases and J shed 3 bases, with 13 bases lying between them. CDR3 length: 15 amino acids.

The V and J genes are TRBV27 and TRBJ2-7; 12 bases match TRBD2. The CDR3 runs to 18 residues. CDR1 and CDR2 from the germline V gene are MNHEY and SMNVEV (reference sequence). With V trimmed by 0 bases and J by 5 bases, 11 bases remained unmatched. The CDR3 reads CASSLSWGRSSGGDEQYF. CDR3 DNA sequence: TGTGCCAGCAGTTTATCCTGGGGCCGCTCTAGCGGGGGGGACGAGCAGTACTTC.

V gene TRBV7-8 combines with J gene TRBJ2-7, with D hard to call. Germline V gene data show CDR1 as SGHVS and CDR2 as FQNEAQ. The germline V and J ends were trimmed by 1 base and 5 bases, with 9 bases remaining between them. This CDR3 is built from 13 residues. The CDR3 loop is CASSLDVRHEQYF. The CDR3 nucleotides are TGTGCCAGCAGCTTAGACGTGAGGCACGAGCAGTACTTC.

About this clonotype: Because the CDR3 is missing its conserved closing phenylalanine or tryptophan, this is likely a read error. J is TRBJ2-5 and V is TRBV29-1; no reliable D call. Germline CDR1 is SQVTM and CDR2 is ANQGSEA. Trimming pared 8 bases from V and 4 bases from J, leaving 14 bases between. This CDR3 has 12 residues. Written as DNA, the CDR3 is TGCAGCTTAGTGGGCAGGCGAGAGACCCAGTACTCC. Translation gives CSLVGRRETQYS.

This clonotype was seen many times. CDR3 in DNA: TGTGCCAGCAGCTTGGAGCCGGACAGGGCCCGCAATCAGCCCCAGCATTTT. Translating it yields CASSLEPDRARNQPQHF. This rearrangement joins TRBV7-9 to TRBJ1-5; 8 bases agree with TRBD1. In germline, CDR1 is SEHNR, CDR2 FQNEAQ (reference sequence). CDR3 length equals 17 residues. With 3 bases clipped from V and 2 bases from J, the junction kept 9 bases outside the gene matches.

In this sample, this clonotype turned up many times. This chain uses TRBV5-1 with TRBJ1-2, with TRBD1 matching over 8 bases. From germline, CDR1 is SGHRS and CDR2 YFSETQ. J gave up 3 bases and V 0 bases, and 4 bases lay outside the gene matches. The CDR3 loop spans 15 amino acids. The CDR3 region is CASSLVQGVDYGYTF. For the CDR3, the DNA is TGCGCCAGCAGCTTGGTACAGGGGGTTGACTATGGCTACACCTTC.

The J gene is TRBJ1-3, the V gene TRBV20-1; tentatively, D is TRBD1 (5 bases). The CDR3 is made up of 18 amino acids. From germline, CDR1 is DFQATT and CDR2 SNEGSKA (reference sequence). Trimming removed 0 bases at V and 0 bases at J, with 18 bases between. The CDR3 here is CSARDLKGRVLSGNTIYF. Written as DNA, the CDR3 is TGCAGTGCTAGAGATCTAAAGGGCAGGGTCCTCTCTGGAAACACCATATATTTT.

This clonotype was observed at least ten times. The chain combines TRBV7-9 with TRBJ2-5; 8 bases fit TRBD2. The trim removed 5 bases at V and 5 bases at J, leaving 7 bases unmatched. This CDR3 is 14 amino acids long. Germline values: CDR1 SEHNR, CDR2 FQNEAQ (reference sequence). As DNA, the CDR3 is TGTGCCAGCAGCCTCGCGGGGGGACTGGAGACCCAGTACTTC. It yields the protein CASSLAGGLETQYF.

The chain uses TRBV10-3 and TRBJ2-2, with D possibly being TRBD2 (6 bases). CDR1 ENHRY and CDR2 SYGVKD come from the germline V gene. The CDR3 sequence is 13 residues long. DNA for the CDR3: TGTGCTAGAGCGGGCGCGAACACCGGGGAGCTGTTTTTT. Residues: CARAGANTGELFF.

The V call is TRBV7-9, the J call TRBJ1-4; perhaps TRBD1 as D (5 bases). Germline V gene lookup returns CDR1 SEHNR and CDR2 FQNEAQ (reference sequence). Trimming cost V 5 bases and J 6 bases, with 22 bases left between them. The CDR3 contains 17 residues. The CDR3 region is CASSPKRTVGADEKLFF. The CDR3 DNA is TGTGCCAGCAGCCCAAAAAGGACGGTAGGGGCAGATGAAAAACTGTTTTTT.

The chain couples TRBV27 to TRBJ1-6; D not certain. V lost 5 bases and J lost 0, with 11 bases in between. This CDR3 has 16 residues. Germline CDR1 reads MNHEY; CDR2 reads SMNVEV (reference sequence). The CDR3: CASSPSQSSYNSPLHF. The DNA for the CDR3 is TGTGCCAGCAGTCCATCCCAGAGCTCCTATAATTCACCCCTCCACTTT.